These 12 T cell receptor beta chains were sequenced from one sample in a study of metastatic and nonmetastatic thyroid tumors (dated by TCRdb to 2020 to 2021). The library was obtained by PCR. The instrument given in TCRdb is Illumina HiSeq 4000. The public reads were run again by TCRdb, first through fastp at Q25 and then through MiXCR, and only productive beta chains were kept. The sample includes tens of thousands of clones, with under 15% observed a single time. About 3.3% of the sample is held by the ten biggest clonotypes. No treatment had been received by any patient before thyroid surgery. Sample: blood. The receptors derive from a female donor with papillary thyroid cancer or a benign thyroid nodule (not recorded which). Some clones in this sample may be carry-over from other donors' samples.

This clone was detected ten times or more. The V gene is TRBV12-3 or TRBV12-4, the J gene TRBJ2-3; no clear D gene. With 3 bases removed from V and 2 bases from J, the gap between germline ends came to 9 bases. This CDR3 region has 14 residues. CDR3 sequence reads: CASSLSDYTDTQYF. CDR3 in DNA: TGTGCCAGCAGTTTGTCTGATTACACAGATACGCAGTATTTT.

The table lists this clone with many counts. This chain links TRBV6-2 or TRBV6-3 with TRBJ2-1; TRBD1 aligns across 10 bases. The CDR3 runs to 13 residues. The germline V gene has CDR1 MNHEY and CDR2 SVGEGT. Trimming at V came to 8 bases and at J to 7 bases, leaving 5 bases not matched to a gene. This CDR3 reads CASRRDRGNEQFF. For the CDR3, the DNA is TGTGCCAGCCGCCGGGACAGGGGTAATGAGCAGTTCTTC.

This clone was detected ten times or more. The chain combines TRBV27 with TRBJ2-7; the match to TRBD1 covers 11 bases. Germline V CDR1 and CDR2: MNHEY, SMNVEV (reference sequence). V was pared by 7 bases and J by 3 bases, with 8 bases of the junction left unmatched. This CDR3 spans 15 amino acids. The DNA for the CDR3 is TGTGCCAGCAACCCCGGACAGGGGGCTGGCTACGAGCAGTACTTC. Translated, it gives CASNPGQGAGYEQYF.

This clone was seen many times. This may come from a read error, since a much larger clone is one base off. Other DNA sequences in the same sample also yield this CDR3. The chain has TRBV18 and TRBJ2-7; 12 bases map to TRBD1. The CDR3 has 16 amino acids. The V and J ends lost 6 bases and 5 bases, in that order; junction bases with no gene match: 11. Germline loops: CDR1 KGHSH, CDR2 LQKENI. CDR3 bases: TGTGCCAGCTCCCCCCCTTCGGGACAGGGGGCCCACGAGCAGTACTTC. The encoded protein is CASSPPSGQGAHEQYF.

J is TRBJ2-2 and V is TRBV11-2; D not resolved. Germline V lookup: CDR1 SGHAT, CDR2 FQNNGV. The CDR3 loop spans 16 amino acids. V lost 8 bases and J 3 bases, leaving 19 bases between the germline ends. The DNA of the CDR3 is TGTGCCAGCCAACCGGAAGGGAACAGATACACCGGGGAGCTGTTTTTT. Translating gives CASQPEGNRYTGELFF. The entire variable domain, with the rest obtained from reference TRBV11-2 and TRBJ2-2, is as follows: EAGVAQSPRYKIIEKRQSVAFWCNPISGHATLYWYQQILGQGPKLLIQFQNNGVVDDSQLPKDRFSAERLKGVDSTLKIQPAKLEDSAVYLCASQPEGNRYTGELFFGEGSRLTVL.

This clone showed up many times. V and J are TRBV12-3 or TRBV12-4 and TRBJ1-1; no definite D call. V dropped 2 bases and J dropped 0 bases, with 4 bases sitting between them. This CDR3 contains 13 residues. CDR3 region: CASSLQLNTEAFF. The CDR3 DNA follows: TGTGCCAGCAGTTTACAGTTGAACACTGAAGCTTTCTTT.

Comment on this clone: A read error may account for a junction end that differs from germline. The chain recombines TRBV4-3 with TRBJ2-3; 8 positions agree with TRBD1. CDR3 size: 20 residues. CDR1 LGHNA and CDR2 YSLEER come from the germline V gene. The CDR3 DNA reads as TGCGCCATCAGCCCCGGGGTGATACCGGACCAGGGGGCGACGGCTGATACGCAGTATTTT. It translates to CAISPGVIPDQGATADTQYF.

This clone came up many times. This chain links TRBV7-9 with TRBJ2-1; the D is unclear. Trimming shortened V by 5 bases and J by 1 base, and 12 bases separated the two germline ends. The length of the CDR3 is 15 residues. Germline values: CDR1 SEHNR, CDR2 FQNEAQ (reference sequence). DNA of the CDR3: TGTGCCAGCAGCGTTCAGTGGGGATCCTACAATGAGCAGTTCTTC. It codes for CASSVQWGSYNEQFF.

This clone has a handful of counts. Being one base from a much bigger clone, this may be a read error. J is TRBJ2-7 and V is TRBV12-3 or TRBV12-4, with no clear D. The CDR3 totals 12 residues. CDR3 protein: CASRKGIGEQYF. The CDR3 DNA sequence: TGCGCCAGCAGGAAAGGGATCGGCGAGCAGTACTTC.

To note about this clone: This sequence may be a read error, since a much larger clone differs from it by one base. V and J are TRBV7-9 and TRBJ2-2; D uncertain. CDR1 is SEHNR, CDR2 FQNEAQ, per germline (reference sequence). The V end lost 5 bases, the J end lost 10 bases, and 11 bases lay between the germline ends. The CDR3 is 12 residues long. The chain's CDR3 is CASSRQSVELFF. DNA for the CDR3: TGTGCCAGCAGCCGTCAGTCCGTGGAGCTGTTTTTT.

In this sample, this clone turned up many times. V and J are TRBV19 and TRBJ1-1, with TRBD1 identical over 7 bases. V lost 5 bases to trimming and J lost 2 bases; unmatched junction nucleotides: 8. Germline V gene sequence: CDR1 LNHDA, CDR2 SQIVND (reference sequence). The CDR3 consists of 15 residues. CDR3 sequence reads: CASSAGDSGNTEAFF. The CDR3 DNA follows: TGTGCCAGTAGTGCAGGGGACAGTGGAAACACTGAAGCTTTCTTT.

The sample holds many counts of this clone. The chain is built from TRBV30 and TRBJ2-2; D uncertain. V shed 5 bases and J shed 0 bases, with 10 bases lying between them. Per the germline V gene, CDR1 is GTSNPN and CDR2 is SVGIG (reference sequence). CDR3 length: 14 residues. CDR3 protein: CAWAPLSNTGELFF. CDR3 sequence (DNA): TGTGCCTGGGCTCCGCTTTCGAACACCGGGGAGCTGTTTTTT.